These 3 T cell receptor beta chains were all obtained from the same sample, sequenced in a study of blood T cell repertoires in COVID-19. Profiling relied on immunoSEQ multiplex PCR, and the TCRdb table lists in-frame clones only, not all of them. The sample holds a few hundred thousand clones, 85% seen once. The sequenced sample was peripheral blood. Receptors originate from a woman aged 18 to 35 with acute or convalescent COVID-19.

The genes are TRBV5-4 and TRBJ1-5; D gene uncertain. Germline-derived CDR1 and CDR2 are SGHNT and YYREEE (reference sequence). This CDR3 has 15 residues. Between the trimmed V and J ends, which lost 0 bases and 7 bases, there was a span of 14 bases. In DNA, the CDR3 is TGTGCCAGCAGCTTGGGAGGAGCGGGAACGCAGCCCCAGCATTTT. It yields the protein CASSLGGAGTQPQHF.

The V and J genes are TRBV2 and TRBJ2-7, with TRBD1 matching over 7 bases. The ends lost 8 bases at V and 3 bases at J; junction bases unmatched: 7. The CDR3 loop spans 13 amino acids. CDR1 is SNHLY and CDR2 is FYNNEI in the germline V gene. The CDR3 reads CASVGTDLYEQYF. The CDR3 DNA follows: TGTGCCAGCGTGGGGACAGACCTCTACGAGCAGTACTTC.

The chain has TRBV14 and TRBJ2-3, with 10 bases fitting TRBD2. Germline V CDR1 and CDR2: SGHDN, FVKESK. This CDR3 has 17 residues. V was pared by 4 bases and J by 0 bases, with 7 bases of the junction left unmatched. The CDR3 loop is CASSRSGGVTSTDTQYF. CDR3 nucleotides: TGTGCCAGCAGCCGCAGCGGGGGGGTTACTAGCACAGATACGCAGTATTTT.